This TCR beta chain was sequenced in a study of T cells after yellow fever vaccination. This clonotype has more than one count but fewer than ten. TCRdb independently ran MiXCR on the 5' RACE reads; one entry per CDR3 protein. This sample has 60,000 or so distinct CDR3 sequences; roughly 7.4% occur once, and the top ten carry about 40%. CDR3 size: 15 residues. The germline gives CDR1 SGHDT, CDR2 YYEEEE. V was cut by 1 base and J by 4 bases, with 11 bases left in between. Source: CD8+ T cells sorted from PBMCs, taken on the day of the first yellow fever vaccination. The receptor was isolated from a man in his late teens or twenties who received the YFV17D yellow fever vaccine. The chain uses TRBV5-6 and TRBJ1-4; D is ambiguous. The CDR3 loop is CASSLISGLNEKLFF. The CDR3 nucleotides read TGTGCCAGCAGCTTGATTTCGGGTCTTAATGAAAAACTGTTTTTT.